This T cell receptor (beta chain) was sequenced during a study of blood T cell repertoires in COVID-19. Whole-study context: Both acute and convalescent COVID-19 samples were obtained from the United States, Italy and Spain. T cells, B-cell-depleted T cells, or PBMCs provided the cDNA or gDNA that served as material.

This clone came up a few times. Methods used by the authors: Amplifying reference gene primers gave estimates of nucleated cell counts. TCRdb's copy holds only in-frame clones and misses some; the assay was immunoSEQ multiplex PCR. D and trimming were read from the DNA, whereas the V and J calls and clone size are those reported in that table. The sample carries roughly 13,000 clones, roughly 78% recorded once. The sequence was obtained from a human donor in a cohort sampled during active COVID-19. The specimen was peripheral blood.

The CDR3 reads CASRGGNWQATEAFF. Here the CDR3 DNA reads TGTGCCAGCAGGGGAGGCAATTGGCAGGCCACTGAAGCTTTCTTT. The gene calls are TRBV28 and TRBJ1-1; D not resolved. Germline V gene lookup returns CDR1 MDHEN and CDR2 SYDVKM. CDR3 size: 15 residues. The V gene lost 6 bases and the J gene lost 4 bases, with 18 bases spanning the gap.